These 25 T cell receptor beta chains were sequenced from one sample in a study of shared clonotypes between healthy human individuals. Produced via immunoSEQ multiplex PCR; TCRdb's table is partial and in-frame only. The data hold 500,000 or so clones, with 90% to 96% observed a single time. Specimen: naive CD4+ T cells sorted from blood. The sample's subset: CD45RA+ positively selected. Source of these receptors: a woman between 25 and 40 years old in good health.

Comments on this clone: The sample carries other DNA sequences with the same CDR3. The J gene is TRBJ1-2, the V gene TRBV29-1; no clear D. Germline V gene sequence: CDR1 SQVTM, CDR2 ANQGSEA. The CDR3 totals 11 residues. V lost 4 bases and J 4 bases, leaving 7 bases between the germline ends. CDR3 protein: CSVGTVYGYTF. The CDR3 DNA is TGCAGCGTTGGTACCGTCTATGGCTACACCTTC.

The V gene is TRBV2, the J gene TRBJ1-1; D is unresolved. The CDR3 has 12 amino acids. Germline CDR1 and CDR2: SNHLY and FYNNEI. V was shortened by 5 bases and J by 5 bases, with 9 bases between the two germline ends. The CDR3 loop reads CASSPDLTEAFF. CDR3 bases: TGTGCCAGCAGTCCAGATTTGACTGAAGCTTTCTTT.

The rearrangement joins TRBV5-1 to TRBJ2-1, with D perhaps TRBD2 (5 bases). This CDR3 region has 14 residues. V lost 0 bases to trimming and J lost 7 bases, with 11 bases between them. CDR1 and CDR2 (germline): SGHRS, YFSETQ. CDR3 loop: CASSLVAIGNEQFF. Written as DNA, the CDR3 is TGCGCCAGCAGCTTGGTAGCGATCGGGAATGAGCAGTTCTTC.

J is TRBJ2-1 and V is TRBV29-1; no clear D. V shed 7 bases and J shed 1 base, with 14 bases lying between them. The germline V gene has CDR1 SQVTM and CDR2 ANQGSEA. The CDR3 is 14 amino acids. As DNA, the CDR3 is TGCAGCGCTAAATTTGAGGAGTCCTACAATGAGCAGTTCTTC. Protein product: CSAKFEESYNEQFF.

This chain joins TRBV27 and TRBJ2-7; 15 nucleotides align to TRBD2. CDR1 and CDR2 from the germline V gene are MNHEY and SMNVEV (reference sequence). V lost 5 bases to trimming and J lost 3 bases; unmatched junction nucleotides: 8. The CDR3 runs to 17 residues. The CDR3 is CASSQGLAGGSFYEQYF. CDR3 DNA: TGTGCCAGCAGTCAGGGACTAGCGGGAGGATCCTTCTACGAGCAGTACTTC.

The rearrangement links TRBV19 to TRBJ1-5; D is unresolved. Germline V lookup: CDR1 LNHDA, CDR2 SQIVND (reference sequence). Trimming took off 7 bases at V and 6 bases at J, with 19 bases between the two ends. The CDR3 covers 15 residues. CDR3 protein: CASTLGGRAGQPQHF. The CDR3 DNA reads TGTGCCAGTACCCTAGGCGGAAGGGCCGGTCAGCCCCAGCATTTT.

The chain links TRBV5-1 to TRBJ2-6, with TRBD1 identical over 8 bases. The CDR3 is 16 residues long. CDR1 and CDR2 from the germline V gene are SGHRS and YFSETQ. V was pared by 6 bases and J by 2 bases, with 7 bases of the junction left unmatched. CDR3: CASTKQGVAGANVLTF. The CDR3 DNA reads TGCGCCAGCACAAAACAGGGGGTCGCTGGGGCCAACGTCCTGACTTTC.

This chain uses TRBV19 with TRBJ2-7, with TRBD2 matching 12 bases. CDR1 and CDR2 (germline): LNHDA, SQIVND (reference sequence). CDR3 length: 18 residues. The trim removed 5 bases at V and 0 bases at J, leaving 11 bases unmatched. The CDR3 DNA sequence: TGTGCCAGTAGTCCGGGACTAGCGGGCCCTTCCCGCTCCTACGAGCAGTACTTC. It is translated as CASSPGLAGPSRSYEQYF.

The V gene is TRBV28, the J gene TRBJ1-2, with D perhaps TRBD1 (6 bases). V was pared by 6 bases and J by 4 bases, with 9 bases between. This CDR3 contains 12 residues. The germline gives CDR1 MDHEN, CDR2 SYDVKM. CDR3 nucleotide sequence: TGTGCCAGCAGCAGGGGCGGCTATGGCTACACCTTC. Translated: CASSRGGYGYTF.

The chain recombines TRBV6-5 with TRBJ2-7, with D unresolved. V was pared by 0 bases and J by 2 bases, with 14 bases between. The CDR3 is made up of 16 amino acids. The germline V gene has CDR1 MNHEY and CDR2 SVGAGI. CDR3 sequence: CASSYSSSLVAYEQYF. Here the CDR3 DNA reads TGTGCCAGCAGTTACTCGTCGTCGCTGGTAGCCTACGAGCAGTACTTC.

This sequence joins TRBV4-1 and TRBJ2-5, with D unclear. V lost 10 bases, J lost 2 bases, and 20 bases lay in between. CDR1 and CDR2 (germline): MGHRA, YSYEKL. CDR3 length: 15 amino acids. CDR3 nucleotide sequence: TGCGCCATCCTTAGAAAAATAGGTAAACAAGAGACCCAGTACTTC. This gives the protein CAILRKIGKQETQYF.

The gene calls are TRBV6-1 and TRBJ2-1, with 7 nucleotides matching TRBD2. Germline V gene lookup returns CDR1 MNHNS and CDR2 SASEGT. The CDR3 has 13 residues. Trimming cost V 2 bases and J 12 bases; bases outside gene matches: 7. The CDR3 DNA is TGTGCCAGCAGTGAACTGGCTAGCGGAAGGCAGTTCTTC. It codes for CASSELASGRQFF.

This clone was picked up a small number of times. The gene calls are TRBV7-9 and TRBJ2-3, with 8 bases identical to TRBD2. V lost 9 bases and J lost 4; bases outside the gene matches: 9. The germline V gene encodes CDR1 SEHNR and CDR2 FQNEAQ (reference sequence). The CDR3 loop spans 14 amino acids. The CDR3 here is CARPGAGGPDTQYF. DNA for the CDR3: TGTGCCAGACCCGGGGCGGGAGGTCCAGATACGCAGTATTTT. Full variable domain (outside the CDR3, taken from reference TRBV7-9 and TRBJ2-3): DTGVSQNPRHKITKRGQNVTFRCDPISEHNRLYWYRQTLGQGPEFLTYFQNEAQLEKSRLLSDRFSAERPKGSFSTLEIQRTEQGDSAMYLCARPGAGGPDTQYFGPGTRLTVL.

This chain uses TRBV7-9 with TRBJ2-7; D is perhaps TRBD1 (7 bases). Trimming took off 5 bases at V and 2 bases at J, with 16 bases between the two ends. In germline, CDR1 is SEHNR, CDR2 FQNEAQ (reference sequence). The CDR3 covers 15 residues. CDR3 region: CASSVGTQGAYEQYF. The CDR3 coding sequence is TGTGCCAGCAGCGTCGGGACTCAGGGGGCCTACGAGCAGTACTTC.

V and J are TRBV2 and TRBJ2-2; D gene ambiguous. This CDR3 region has 14 residues. With 2 bases removed from V and 6 bases from J, the gap between germline ends came to 10 bases. Germline-derived CDR1 and CDR2 are SNHLY and FYNNEI. CDR3 coding DNA: TGTGCCAGCAGTGAAATTTCTCCCCCCGGGGAGCTGTTTTTT. It translates to CASSEISPPGELFF.

The chain employs TRBV5-1 and TRBJ1-2; tentative D call: TRBD1 (6 bases). V shed 4 bases and J shed 0 bases, with 16 bases lying between them. The CDR3 runs to 16 residues. CDR1 is SGHRS, CDR2 YFSETQ, per germline. CDR3 sequence (DNA): TGCGCCAGCAGCCCGGGGGCCACGAGATCTAACTATGGCTACACCTTC. This gives the protein CASSPGATRSNYGYTF.

The gene calls are TRBV19 and TRBJ2-6; the D gene is possibly TRBD1 (5 bases). In germline, CDR1 is LNHDA, CDR2 SQIVND (reference sequence). V shed 4 bases and J shed 0 bases, with 16 bases lying between them. The CDR3 is 18 amino acids. The CDR3 DNA follows: TGTGCCAGTAGTAACAGGCCGAAAGCATCCTCTGGGGCCAACGTCCTGACTTTC. Protein: CASSNRPKASSGANVLTF.

The V call is TRBV5-6, the J call TRBJ1-2, with unresolved D. The CDR3 spans 13 residues. The V gene's germline CDR1 is SGHDT and CDR2 YYEEEE. The V and J ends lost 0 bases and 4 bases respectively, with 7 bases between them. The CDR3 sequence: CASSLAGFYGYTF. As DNA, the CDR3 is TGTGCCAGCAGCTTGGCTGGGTTCTATGGCTACACCTTC.

This chain connects TRBV2 to TRBJ2-7; D might be TRBD1 (5 bases). Deletions cut 7 bases from V and 0 bases from J, with 13 bases between. Germline CDR1 reads SNHLY; CDR2 reads FYNNEI. The CDR3 length is 14 residues. The CDR3 coding sequence is TGTGCCAGCACCCGGACATCGAGCTCCTACGAGCAGTACTTC. Its protein product is CASTRTSSSYEQYF.

The rearrangement links TRBV18 to TRBJ1-1; 9 nucleotides match TRBD1. The J segment lost 4 bases and the V segment lost 2 bases, leaving 5 bases of the junction unmatched. The CDR3 extends over 15 amino acids. Germline assignment: CDR1 KGHSH and CDR2 LQKENI. The DNA for the CDR3 is TGTGCCAGCTCACCAAGGACAGGGGATAGCACTGAAGCTTTCTTT. Amino acids: CASSPRTGDSTEAFF.

The genes are TRBV2 and TRBJ2-5; D possibly corresponds to TRBD2 (6 bases). The end of the DNA fits TRBJ2-7 better, so the J call may be wrong. The CDR3 covers 15 residues. Germline assignment: CDR1 SNHLY and CDR2 FYNNEI. The CDR3 spells CASSERLVNVYEQYF. DNA of the CDR3: TGTGCCAGCAGTGAAAGACTAGTAAACGTCTACGAGCAGTACTTC.

The chain carries TRBV28 and TRBJ1-5, with D perhaps matching TRBD1 (6 bases). The CDR3 extends over 17 amino acids. Per germline, CDR1 MDHEN and CDR2 SYDVKM. V lost 2 bases to trimming and J lost 1 base, with 15 bases between them. The CDR3 region has the DNA TGTGCCAGCAGTTTAATAGGGCCAGGGGACAGCAATCAGCCCCAGCATTTT. This sequence encodes CASSLIGPGDSNQPQHF.

The chain links TRBV28 to TRBJ1-5; 9 bases are shared with TRBD1. This CDR3 comprises 17 residues. CDR1 is MDHEN, CDR2 SYDVKM, per germline. Losses at the gene ends were 5 bases for V and 11 bases for J; bases not matched to a gene: 19. The CDR3 bases are TGTGCCAGCAGTCCTATTGGACAGGGGACACCCGGTTGGTCCCAGCATTTT. This encodes CASSPIGQGTPGWSQHF.

The chain combines TRBV2 with TRBJ2-2; the D is unclear. The CDR3 is made up of 12 amino acids. Germline V CDR1 and CDR2: SNHLY, FYNNEI. The ends were cut back, 8 bases at V and 0 bases at J, with 4 bases in the middle. The CDR3 spells CASHANTGELFF. The CDR3 DNA reads as TGTGCCAGCCACGCGAACACCGGGGAGCTGTTTTTT.

The chain couples TRBV2 to TRBJ1-1, with D tentatively TRBD1 (6 bases). The CDR3 extends over 12 amino acids. The ends were cut back, 7 bases at V and 4 bases at J, with 10 bases in the middle. CDR1 and CDR2 (germline): SNHLY, FYNNEI. DNA for the CDR3: TGTGCCAGCATCAAACAGGGCACTGAAGCTTTCTTT. It yields the protein CASIKQGTEAFF.